This T cell receptor beta chain is drawn from a study of human T cells and chemical hapten exposure. TCRdb used MiXCR to reprocess the RACE reads, holding one entry per CDR3 protein. The sample consists of tens of thousands of distinct CDR3 sequences, around 9.3% of them appearing once. This clonotype was counted at least ten times. No antigen is known for it. Germline CDR1 and CDR2: SGHAT and FQNNGV. The V end was cut by 1 base, the J end by 5 bases, with 6 bases between. The CDR3 sequence is 12 residues long. Time point specified: patch test 1, 2 weeks after DPC sensitization. The treatment denotes: therapeutic diphenylcyclopropenone sensitization with weekly scalp DPC. Non-pregnant alopecia patients aged 18 to 70, suitable for DPC therapy. Unfractionated whole blood yielded total RNA. Study-wide points: Donor immune responses may differ from healthy people's, since all donors had alopecia.

The input for sequencing was whole blood, taken in connection with sensitization to the hapten diphenylcyclopropenone (DPC). This chain uses TRBV11-2 with TRBJ2-7; no clear D gene. The TCR originated in a woman in her fifties or sixties with alopecia areata. Some clones in this sample may be carry-over from other donors' samples. The CDR3 DNA sequence: TGTGCCAGCAGCTTAGCTGGCAACGAGCAGTACTTC. It translates to CASSLAGNEQYF.